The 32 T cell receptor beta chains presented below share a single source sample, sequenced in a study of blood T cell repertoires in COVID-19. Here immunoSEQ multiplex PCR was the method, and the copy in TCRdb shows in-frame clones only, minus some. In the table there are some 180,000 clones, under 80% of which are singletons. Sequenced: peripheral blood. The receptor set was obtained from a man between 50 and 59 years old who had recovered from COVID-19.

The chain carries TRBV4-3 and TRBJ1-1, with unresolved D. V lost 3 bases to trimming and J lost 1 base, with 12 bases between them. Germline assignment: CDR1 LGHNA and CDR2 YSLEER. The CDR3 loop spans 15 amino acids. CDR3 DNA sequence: TGCGCCAGCAGCCAGATCTTGACGGGGAACACTGAAGCTTTCTTT. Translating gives CASSQILTGNTEAFF.

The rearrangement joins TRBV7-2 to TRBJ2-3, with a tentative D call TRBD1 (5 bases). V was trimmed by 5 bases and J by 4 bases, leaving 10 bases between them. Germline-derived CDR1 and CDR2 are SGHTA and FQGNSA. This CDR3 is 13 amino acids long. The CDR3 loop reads CASSVRESDTQYF. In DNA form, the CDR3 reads TGTGCCAGCAGCGTCAGGGAATCAGATACGCAGTATTTT.

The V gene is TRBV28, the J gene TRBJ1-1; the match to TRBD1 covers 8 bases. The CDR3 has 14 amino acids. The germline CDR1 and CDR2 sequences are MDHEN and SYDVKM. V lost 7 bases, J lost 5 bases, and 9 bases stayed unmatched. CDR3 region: CASTGTGGGTEAFF. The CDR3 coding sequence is TGTGCCAGCACGGGTACAGGGGGTGGGACTGAAGCTTTCTTT. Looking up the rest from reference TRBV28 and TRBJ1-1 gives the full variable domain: DVKVTQSSRYLVKRTGEKVFLECVQDMDHENMFWYRQDPGLGLRLIYFSYDVKMKEKGDIPEGYSVSREKKERFSLILESASTNQTSMYLCASTGTGGGTEAFFGQGTRLTVV.

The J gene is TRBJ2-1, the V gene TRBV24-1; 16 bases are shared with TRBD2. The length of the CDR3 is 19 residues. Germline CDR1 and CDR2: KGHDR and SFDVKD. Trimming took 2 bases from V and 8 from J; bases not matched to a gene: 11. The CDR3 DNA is TGTGCCACCAGTGATTCCTCACCGGGACTAGCGGGAGGGCCCCATGAGCAGTTCTTC. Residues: CATSDSSPGLAGGPHEQFF.

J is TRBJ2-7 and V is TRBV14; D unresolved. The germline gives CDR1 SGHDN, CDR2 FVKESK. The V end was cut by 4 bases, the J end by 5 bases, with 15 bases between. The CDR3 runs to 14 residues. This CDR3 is CASSRPQAIHEQYF. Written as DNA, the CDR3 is TGTGCCAGCAGCCGGCCCCAGGCAATCCACGAGCAGTACTTC.

The CDR3 DNA is TGTGCAAGTCGCTTATACGACAGGGGGCCTAACTATGGCTACACCTTC. It translates to CASRLYDRGPNYGYTF. The V gene is TRBV12-2, the J gene TRBJ1-2; TRBD1 is the table's D call, not checked against the DNA. TRBV12-2 is listed as a pseudogene. The CDR3 loop spans 16 amino acids.

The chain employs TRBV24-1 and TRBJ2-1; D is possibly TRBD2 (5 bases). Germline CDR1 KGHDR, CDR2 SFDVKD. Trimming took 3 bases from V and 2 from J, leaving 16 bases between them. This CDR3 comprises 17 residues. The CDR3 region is CATSDPPGGPTYNEQFF. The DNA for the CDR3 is TGTGCCACCAGTGATCCCCCTGGCGGGCCTACCTACAATGAGCAGTTCTTC.

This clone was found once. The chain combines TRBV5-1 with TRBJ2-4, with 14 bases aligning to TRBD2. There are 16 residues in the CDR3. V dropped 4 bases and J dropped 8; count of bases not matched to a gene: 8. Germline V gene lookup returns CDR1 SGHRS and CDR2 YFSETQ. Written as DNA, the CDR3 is TGCGCCAGCAGCCGTACCGGGACTAGCGGGAGTGACATTCAGTACTTC. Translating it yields CASSRTGTSGSDIQYF.

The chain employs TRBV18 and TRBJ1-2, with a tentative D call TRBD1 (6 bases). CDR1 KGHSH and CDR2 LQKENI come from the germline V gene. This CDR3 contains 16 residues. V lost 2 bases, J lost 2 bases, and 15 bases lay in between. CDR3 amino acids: CASSPSGGARNYGYTF. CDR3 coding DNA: TGTGCCAGCTCACCATCTGGGGGGGCTAGAAACTATGGCTACACCTTC.

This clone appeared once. The CDR3 is CATSESGQGWETQYF. CDR3 bases: TGTGCCACCAGTGAATCGGGACAGGGATGGGAGACCCAGTACTTC. The gene calls are TRBV24-1 and TRBJ2-5; 9 bases are shared with TRBD1. The germline CDR1 and CDR2 sequences are KGHDR and SFDVKD. This CDR3 has 15 amino acids. Losses at the gene ends were 4 bases for V and 5 bases for J; bases not matched to a gene: 7.

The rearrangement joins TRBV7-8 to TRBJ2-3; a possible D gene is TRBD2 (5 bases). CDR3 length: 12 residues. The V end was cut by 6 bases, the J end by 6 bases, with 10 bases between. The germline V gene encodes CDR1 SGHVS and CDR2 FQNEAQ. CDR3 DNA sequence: TGTGCCAGCAGTTTCTGGGAGGATACGCAGTATTTT. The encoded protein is CASSFWEDTQYF.

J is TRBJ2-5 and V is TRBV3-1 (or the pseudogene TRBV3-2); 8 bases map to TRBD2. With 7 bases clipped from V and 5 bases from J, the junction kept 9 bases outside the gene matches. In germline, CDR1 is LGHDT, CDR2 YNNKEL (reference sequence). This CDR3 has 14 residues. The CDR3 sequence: CASTRKRERETQYF. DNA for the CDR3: TGTGCCAGCACCAGGAAGCGGGAGCGGGAGACCCAGTACTTC.

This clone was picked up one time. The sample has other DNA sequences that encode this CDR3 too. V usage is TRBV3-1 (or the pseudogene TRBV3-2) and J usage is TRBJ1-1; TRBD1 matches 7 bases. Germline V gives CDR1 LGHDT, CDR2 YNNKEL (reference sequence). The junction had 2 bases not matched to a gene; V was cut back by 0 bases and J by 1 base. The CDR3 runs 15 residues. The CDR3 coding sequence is TGTGCCAGCAGCCAAGACAGGGGGGCGAACACTGAAGCTTTCTTT. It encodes CASSQDRGANTEAFF.

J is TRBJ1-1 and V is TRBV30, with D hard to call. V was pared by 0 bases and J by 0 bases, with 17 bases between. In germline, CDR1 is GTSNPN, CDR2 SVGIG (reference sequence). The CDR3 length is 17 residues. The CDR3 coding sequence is TGTGCCTGGAGTGTAAAATTCGCCACGGAGATGAACACTGAAGCTTTCTTT. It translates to CAWSVKFATEMNTEAFF.

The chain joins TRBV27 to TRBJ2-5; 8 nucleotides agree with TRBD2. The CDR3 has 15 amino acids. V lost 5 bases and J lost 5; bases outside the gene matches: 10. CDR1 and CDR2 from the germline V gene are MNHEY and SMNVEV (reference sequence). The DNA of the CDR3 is TGTGCCAGCAGTCCTCCCTCCGGGAGGGGGGAGACCCAGTACTTC. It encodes CASSPPSGRGETQYF.

The CDR3 bases are TGCAGCGTTGAGAAAGACAGGGGAGAAGGCTACACCTTC. Its protein product is CSVEKDRGEGYTF. This chain joins TRBV29-1 and TRBJ1-2, with TRBD1 matching 8 bases. The length of the CDR3 is 13 residues. Trimming cost V 3 bases and J 8 bases; bases outside gene matches: 8. Germline V gene data show CDR1 as SQVTM and CDR2 as ANQGSEA.

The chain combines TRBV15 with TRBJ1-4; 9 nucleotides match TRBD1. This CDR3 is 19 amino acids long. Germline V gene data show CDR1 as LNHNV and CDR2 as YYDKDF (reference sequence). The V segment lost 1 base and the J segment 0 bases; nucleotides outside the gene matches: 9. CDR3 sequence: CATSRGDRVLSATNEKLFF. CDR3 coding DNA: TGTGCCACCAGCAGAGGGGACAGGGTTTTAAGCGCAACTAATGAAAAACTGTTTTTT.

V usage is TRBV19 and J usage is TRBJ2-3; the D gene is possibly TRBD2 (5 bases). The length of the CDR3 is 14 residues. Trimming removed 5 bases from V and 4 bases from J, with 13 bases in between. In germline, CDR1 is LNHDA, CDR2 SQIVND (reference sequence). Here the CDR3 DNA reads TGTGCCAGTAGTTGGGGTAGCGCTGCAGATACGCAGTATTTT. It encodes CASSWGSAADTQYF.

CDR3 protein: CASSELAGGPAKNIQYF. In DNA form, the CDR3 reads TGTGCCAGCAGTGAACTAGCGGGAGGGCCCGCCAAAAACATTCAGTACTTC. The chain carries TRBV2 and TRBJ2-4; the match to TRBD2 covers 12 bases. The CDR3 consists of 17 residues. Germline V gives CDR1 SNHLY, CDR2 FYNNEI. Trimming took 2 bases from V and 1 from J; bases not matched to a gene: 3.

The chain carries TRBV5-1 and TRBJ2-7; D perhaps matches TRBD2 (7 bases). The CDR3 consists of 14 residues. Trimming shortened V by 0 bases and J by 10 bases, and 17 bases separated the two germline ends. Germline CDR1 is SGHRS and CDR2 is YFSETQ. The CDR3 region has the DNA TGCGCCAGCAGCTTGGCTTTAGGGGGGGCGATTCAGTACTTC. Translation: CASSLALGGAIQYF.

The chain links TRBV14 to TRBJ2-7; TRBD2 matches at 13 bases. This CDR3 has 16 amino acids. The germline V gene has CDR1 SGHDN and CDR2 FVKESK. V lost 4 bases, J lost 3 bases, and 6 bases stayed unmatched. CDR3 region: CASSRGTSGKIYEQYF. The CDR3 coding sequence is TGTGCCAGCAGCCGAGGGACTAGCGGGAAGATCTACGAGCAGTACTTC. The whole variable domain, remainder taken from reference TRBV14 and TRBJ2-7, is EAGVTQFPSHSVIEKGQTVTLRCDPISGHDNLYWYRRVMGKEIKFLLHFVKESKQDESGMPNNRFLAERTGGTYSTLKVQPAELEDSGVYFCASSRGTSGKIYEQYFGPGTRLTVT.

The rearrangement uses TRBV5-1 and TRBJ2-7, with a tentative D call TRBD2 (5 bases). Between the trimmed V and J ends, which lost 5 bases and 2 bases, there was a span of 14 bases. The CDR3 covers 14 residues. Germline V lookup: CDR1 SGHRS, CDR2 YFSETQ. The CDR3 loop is CASSIGGSTYEQYF. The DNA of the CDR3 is TGCGCCAGCAGTATAGGAGGCAGTACCTACGAGCAGTACTTC. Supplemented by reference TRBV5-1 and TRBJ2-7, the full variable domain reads KAGVTQTPRYLIKTRGQQVTLSCSPISGHRSVSWYQQTPGQGLQFLFEYFSETQRNKGNFPGRFSGRQFSNSRSEMNVSTLELGDSALYLCASSIGGSTYEQYFGPGTRLTVT.

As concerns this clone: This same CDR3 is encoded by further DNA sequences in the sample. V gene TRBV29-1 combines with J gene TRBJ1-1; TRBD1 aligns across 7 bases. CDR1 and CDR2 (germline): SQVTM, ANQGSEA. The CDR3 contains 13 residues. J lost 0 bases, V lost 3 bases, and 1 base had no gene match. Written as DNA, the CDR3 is TGCAGCGTTGAGGGACAGCTGAACACTGAAGCTTTCTTT. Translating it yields CSVEGQLNTEAFF.

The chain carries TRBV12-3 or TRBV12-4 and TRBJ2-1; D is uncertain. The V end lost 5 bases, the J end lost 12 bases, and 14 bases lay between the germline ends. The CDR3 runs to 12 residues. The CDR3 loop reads CASSPEVYRQFF. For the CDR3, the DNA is TGTGCCAGCAGTCCCGAGGTATATCGGCAGTTCTTC.

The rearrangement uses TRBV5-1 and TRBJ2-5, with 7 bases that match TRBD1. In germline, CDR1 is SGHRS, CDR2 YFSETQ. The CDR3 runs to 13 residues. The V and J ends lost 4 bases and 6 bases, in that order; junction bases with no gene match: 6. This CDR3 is CASSPGQPKTQYF. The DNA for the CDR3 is TGCGCCAGCAGCCCGGGACAGCCCAAGACCCAGTACTTC.

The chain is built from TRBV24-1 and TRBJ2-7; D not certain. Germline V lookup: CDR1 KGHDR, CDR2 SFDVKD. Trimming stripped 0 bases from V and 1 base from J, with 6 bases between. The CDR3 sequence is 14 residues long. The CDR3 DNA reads TGTGCCACCAGTGATTTGAACAGATCCTACGAGCAGTACTTC. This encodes CATSDLNRSYEQYF.

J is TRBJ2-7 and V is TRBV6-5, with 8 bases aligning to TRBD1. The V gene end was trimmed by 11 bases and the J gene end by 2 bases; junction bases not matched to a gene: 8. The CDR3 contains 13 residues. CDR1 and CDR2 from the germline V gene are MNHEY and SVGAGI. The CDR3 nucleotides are TGTGCCGTTCGGGGGACAGGACCCTACGAGCAGTACTTC. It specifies CAVRGTGPYEQYF.

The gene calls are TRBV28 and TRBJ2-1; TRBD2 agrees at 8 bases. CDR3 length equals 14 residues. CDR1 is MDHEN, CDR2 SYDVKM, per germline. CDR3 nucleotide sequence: TGTGGTTGCGGGGGGAGTCGTGGCTACAATGAGCAGTTCTTC. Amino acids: CGCGGSRGYNEQFF.

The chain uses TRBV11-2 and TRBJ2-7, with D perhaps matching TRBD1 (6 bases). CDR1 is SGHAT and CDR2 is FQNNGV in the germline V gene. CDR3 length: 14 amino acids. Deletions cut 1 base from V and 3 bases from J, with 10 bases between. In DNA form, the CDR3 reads TGTGCCAGCAGCTTAGCAGGGGATTACTACGAGCAGTACTTC. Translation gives CASSLAGDYYEQYF. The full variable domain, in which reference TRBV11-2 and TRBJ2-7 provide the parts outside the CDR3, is EAGVAQSPRYKIIEKRQSVAFWCNPISGHATLYWYQQILGQGPKLLIQFQNNGVVDDSQLPKDRFSAERLKGVDSTLKIQPAKLEDSAVYLCASSLAGDYYEQYFGPGTRLTVT.

The CDR3 DNA reads as TGTGCCAGCAGCTTGAGTTTCGGCCAGGGGGCTGAAGGCTACACCTTC. Protein sequence: CASSLSFGQGAEGYTF. This rearrangement joins TRBV7-2 to TRBJ1-2; the match to TRBD1 covers 8 bases. The J segment lost 8 bases and the V segment lost 3 bases, leaving 14 bases of the junction unmatched. The CDR3 extends over 16 amino acids. Per germline, CDR1 SGHTA and CDR2 FQGNSA.

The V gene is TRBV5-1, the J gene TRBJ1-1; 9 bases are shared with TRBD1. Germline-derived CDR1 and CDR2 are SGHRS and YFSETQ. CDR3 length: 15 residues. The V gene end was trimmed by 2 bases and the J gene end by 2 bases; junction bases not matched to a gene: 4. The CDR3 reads CASSLQQGANTEAFF. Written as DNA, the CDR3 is TGCGCCAGCAGCTTACAACAGGGGGCTAACACTGAAGCTTTCTTT.

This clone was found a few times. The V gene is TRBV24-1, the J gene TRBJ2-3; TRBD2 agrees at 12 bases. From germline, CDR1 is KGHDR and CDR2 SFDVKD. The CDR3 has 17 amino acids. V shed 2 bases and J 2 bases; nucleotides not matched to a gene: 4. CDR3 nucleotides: TGTGCCACCAGTGATTGGGGGACTAGCGGGCTCACAGATACGCAGTATTTT. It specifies CATSDWGTSGLTDTQYF.